This T cell receptor beta chain stems from a study of blood T cell repertoires in COVID-19. For the study at large: Whether acute or convalescent, the COVID-19 samples came from the United States, Italy and Spain. Nucleic acid was either cDNA or gDNA, and it came from T cells, B-cell-depleted T cells, or PBMCs.

Germline V gene data show CDR1 as SGHVS and CDR2 as FQNEAQ. Trimming took 5 bases from V and 4 from J, leaving 12 bases between them. CDR3 size: 13 residues. In the original processing: Estimation of nucleated cell counts relied on the amplification of reference gene primers. Data came from immunoSEQ multiplex PCR; TCRdb stores just in-frame clones and leaves some out. For V, J and clone size, that table is used; D and trimming come from the DNA. The data hold about 250,000 clones, with more than 75% observed a single time. Sequencing was performed on peripheral blood. The J gene is TRBJ2-7, the V gene TRBV7-8; D gene unclear. The receptor's source is a woman aged 55-75 years who had recovered from COVID-19. The CDR3 nucleotides read TGTGCCAGCAGCCAAGACACATTATACGAGCAGTACTTC. Its protein is CASSQDTLYEQYF.